This T cell receptor beta chain derives from a study of CD8 T cells in Susac syndrome (dated by TCRdb to between 2018 and 2021). Concerning the study at large: Of the Susac syndrome patients who were sequenced, fewer than ten were in clinical remission while about 6 had clinically active disease. Clonality of the CD8+ T cell repertoire was compared between eleven to twelve healthy donors, roughly 14 Susac syndrome patients and 15 or so multiple sclerosis patients. The study used repertoire sequencing to test whether antigen drove CD8+ T cell activation and differentiation in Susac syndrome. At the time of blood withdrawal, Susac syndrome patients were either therapy-naive, taking corticosteroids (with some also receiving IVIg), or on IVIg alone.

Peripheral blood CD8+ and CD4+ T cells from healthy donors, Susac syndrome patients and multiple sclerosis patients were profiled using high-throughput TCR beta sequencing. Susac syndrome patients met recently defined diagnostic criteria for definite or probable disease. Bulk CD8+ and CD4+ T cells were purified by magnetic negative isolation, whereas CD8+ TEMRA cells were enriched by FACS. Blood was collected in EDTA tubes and processed within 24 hours, with PBMCs isolated through density gradient centrifugation. PBMCs destined for TCR sequencing were cryopreserved in liquid nitrogen and later thawed in a 37 °C water bath. A purity of at least 90% was achieved for sorted or isolated CD4+, CD8+ and CD8+ TEMRA cells. Points the paper makes about the study in general: Clonal expansion was seen in Susac syndrome CD8+ repertoires, peaking in CD8+ TEMRA cells and being greater in clinically active patients than in remitting ones. The TCR sequencing and HLA analysis was acknowledged to have included a relatively small number of individuals. Around 15 Susac-specific public clones were identified in the total CD8+ repertoire, and 5 or 6 Susac-specific public clones were identified in the CD8+ TEMRA repertoire.

Details on this clonotype: It has no known antigen specificity. It has no much larger one-base neighbor in the sample; base qualities were not kept.

RNA was extracted using the RNeasy kit, and 0.5 to 1 microgram was reverse transcribed with random hexamers. The immunoSEQ multiplex PCR assay, covering 54 Vbeta and 13 Jbeta segments, was used to amplify TCR beta CDR3 regions. PCR amplification bias was corrected using a synthetic template baseline for primer optimization and computational correction. In the original analysis: Reads were annotated to V, D and J genes according to IMGT and were analyzed with immunoSEQ Analyzer, with only productive sequences retained. Clonality was computed as one minus Shannon entropy normalized by log2 of the number of productive unique sequences. For each patient and control, public and private clones were evaluated among the 100 most prevalent clones. Clones were defined as Susac-specific when absent from the healthy and MS cohorts, from about 1,100 published viral clones and from other ImmuneACCESS disease sequences. Clones were called with MiXCR by TCRdb after fastp trimmed the public reads at Q25, and only in-frame beta chains were retained. Duplicate CDR3 protein sequences are folded into a single record with the most common DNA and genes. These V and J calls originate from TCRdb's pipeline instead of the authors' own analysis. The table for this sample lists 50,000 to 55,000 distinct CDR3 sequences; approximately 95% of them were counted only once. The ten largest clones take up about 0.8% of the sample.

The V end loses 2 bases and the J end loses 4 bases, and a stretch of 14 bases separates them. The germline V gene (reference sequence) sets CDR1 to GTSNPN and CDR2 to SVGIG. The CDR3 contains 14 residues, cysteine and phenylalanine counted. Only the CDR3 portion is preserved as DNA: 42 bases, with reading frame beginning at the first base. Sequenced sample: CD8+ T cells from PBMCs. The chain couples TRBV30 to TRBJ2-5; the D region possibly corresponds to TRBD1 (5 bases align). The origin of this receptor is a human donor with Susac syndrome. The bases are TGTGCCTGGAGTCCCCAAAGTCAGGGAGAGACCCAGTACTTC. It specifies CAWSPQSQGETQYF.